This T cell receptor beta chain was sequenced in a study of blood T cell repertoires in COVID-19. On the study more broadly: COVID-19 samples collected from the United States, Italy and Spain covered acute and convalescent phases. From T cells, B-cell-depleted T cells, or PBMCs came the material, which was cDNA or gDNA.

Trimming stripped 10 bases from V and 7 bases from J, with 14 bases between. The CDR3 extends over 13 amino acids. Per germline, CDR1 MNHEY and CDR2 SVGAGI. Per the authors' pipeline: Amplification of reference gene primers provided the estimated nucleated cell counts. Sequencing used immunoSEQ multiplex PCR; TCRdb keeps in-frame clones, though not all of them. That table furnishes V, J and clone size, whereas the DNA furnished D and trimming. The profile shows fewer than 200,000 clones, about 83% of them singletons. Sequences were obtained from peripheral blood. The chain couples TRBV6-5 to TRBJ1-6, with a possible D match to TRBD1 (5 bases). The sequence derives from a woman in her 70s who had recovered from COVID-19. The CDR3 nucleotides are TGTGCCATCGGGCGGGGGGTGAATTCACCCCTCCACTTT. It is translated as CAIGRGVNSPLHF.